Sequencing of this T cell receptor beta chain was carried out in a study of blood T cell repertoires in COVID-19. The CDR3 is 11 residues long. CDR1 DFQATT and CDR2 SNEGSKA come from the germline V gene (reference sequence). The ends were cut back, 5 bases at V and 8 bases at J, with 11 bases in the middle. Participants were placed into cohorts based on the clinical history they reported. Data came from immunoSEQ multiplex PCR; TCRdb stores just in-frame clones and leaves some out. In the table there are around 330,000 clones, less than 85% of which are singletons. The gene calls are TRBV20-1 and TRBJ2-3; D perhaps matches TRBD2 (6 bases). The source material was PBMCs or T cells enriched from blood (not recorded which). The TCR was taken from a woman aged 30 to 39 who had been exposed to COVID-19. CDR3 sequence: CSAGGRTTQYF. CDR3 coding DNA: TGCAGTGCTGGAGGGAGGACTACGCAGTATTTT.